These T cell receptor beta chains were read from a single sample in a study of blood T cell repertoires in COVID-19. Here immunoSEQ multiplex PCR was the method, and the copy in TCRdb shows in-frame clones only, minus some. The table has about 34,000 clones, 85% to 95% seen once. The source material was peripheral blood. The receptors here all came from a human donor in a cohort sampled during active COVID-19. Each CDR3 is given without its conserved first and last residue.

v_gene: TRBV18
CDR3aa: ASSPRQGSTEAF

v_gene: TRBV3-1/TRBV3-2
CDR3aa: ASSQDHGNTEAF

v_gene: TRBV5-1
CDR3aa: ASSLTRTQETQY

v_gene: TRBV1
CDR3aa: TSSPRQGGLSNQPQH

v_gene: TRBV9
CDR3aa: ASSVVVRDRGWNTEAF

v_gene: TRBV6-2/TRBV6-3
CDR3aa: ASSYSGRNNSPLH

v_gene: TRBV3-1/TRBV3-2
CDR3aa: ASSPGSNTGELF

v_gene: TRBV15
CDR3aa: ATSRDGYGTEAF

v_gene: TRBV9
CDR3aa: ASTRTENTEAF

v_gene: TRBV27
CDR3aa: ASIRGYEAF

v_gene: TRBV6-5
CDR3aa: ASTPGGASYEKLF

v_gene: TRBV6-1
CDR3aa: ASSEVGQVVYNSPLH

v_gene: TRBV19
CDR3aa: ASSFIDRVGAEAF

v_gene: TRBV10-1
CDR3aa: ASSELAEYNEQF

v_gene: TRBV19
CDR3aa: ASTPESDSVSEQY

v_gene: TRBV27
CDR3aa: ASTPSGLAGIGSEQY

v_gene: TRBV27
CDR3aa: ASSPIWGLAGNNEQF

v_gene: TRBV4-1
CDR3aa: ASSRVQGSYNEQF

v_gene: TRBV4-1
CDR3aa: ASSQVFAGGIQY

v_gene: TRBV5-6
CDR3aa: ASSLPGFMNTEAF

v_gene: TRBV18
CDR3aa: ASSPPMGEGTGISYEQY

v_gene: TRBV10-3
CDR3aa: AISEHRDRTSGNLNEQF

v_gene: TRBV5-1
CDR3aa: ASSLGGQGIYEQY

v_gene: TRBV19
CDR3aa: ASMVETGGTGELF

v_gene: TRBV19
CDR3aa: ASLGGSGNTIY

v_gene: TRBV18
CDR3aa: ASSPASLEYEQY

v_gene: TRBV7-9
CDR3aa: ASIRERGQTGDTQY

v_gene: TRBV28
CDR3aa: ASSLLAKNIQY

v_gene: TRBV12-3/TRBV12-4
CDR3aa: ASSPSEETQY

v_gene: TRBV18
CDR3aa: ASSQRQGRVEKLF

v_gene: TRBV4-1
CDR3aa: ASSQGGIKGLGTSRHNEQF